This paragraph covers one TCR beta chain sequence. Unmatched junction bases numbered 7, after V lost 8 bases and J lost 6 bases. There are 15 residues in the CDR3. Germline V CDR1 and CDR2: MNHEY, SMNVEV (reference sequence). As processed by the authors: Reference gene primer amplification gave estimated nucleated cell counts. The method was immunoSEQ multiplex PCR; TCRdb's version includes in-frame clones alone and lacks a portion of them. The DNA gave D and trimming, while V, J and clone size come from that table. The table includes about 120,000 clones, about 87% detected once. This specimen comes from a study of blood T cell repertoires in COVID-19. As for the study in general: The study drew acute and convalescent COVID-19 samples from the United States, Italy and Spain. PBMCs, B-cell-depleted T cells, or T cells provided the cDNA or gDNA that made up the material.

The receptor was isolated from a woman aged 65 to 85 with acute or convalescent COVID-19. Sequencing was done on a sample of peripheral blood. The V call is TRBV27, the J call TRBJ2-2; the match to TRBD2 covers 12 bases. The CDR3 DNA reads as TGTGCCAGCGGCTGGCTAGCGGGGGGGCCCGGGGAGCTGTTTTTT. Amino acids: CASGWLAGGPGELFF.